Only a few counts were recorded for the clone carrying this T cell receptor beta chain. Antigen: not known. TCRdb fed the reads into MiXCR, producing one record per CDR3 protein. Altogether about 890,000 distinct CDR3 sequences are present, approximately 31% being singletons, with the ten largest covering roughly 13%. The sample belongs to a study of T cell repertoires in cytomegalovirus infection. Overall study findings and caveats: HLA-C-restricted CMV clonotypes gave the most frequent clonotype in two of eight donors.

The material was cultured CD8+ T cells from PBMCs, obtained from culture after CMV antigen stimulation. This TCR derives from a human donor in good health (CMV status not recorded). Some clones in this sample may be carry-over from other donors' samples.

CDR3 bases: TGTGCCAGCAGCCTAAACCGGGACAGGGGAAAACCGGCGGGAAACACCATATATTTT. It yields the protein CASSLNRDRGKPAGNTIYF. This chain links TRBV7-9 with TRBJ1-3; 10 nucleotides agree with TRBD1. After removal of 5 bases from V and 4 bases from J, the junction contained 17 bases not matched to a gene. Germline lookup yields CDR1 SEHNR and CDR2 FQNEAQ (reference sequence). CDR3 size: 19 residues.